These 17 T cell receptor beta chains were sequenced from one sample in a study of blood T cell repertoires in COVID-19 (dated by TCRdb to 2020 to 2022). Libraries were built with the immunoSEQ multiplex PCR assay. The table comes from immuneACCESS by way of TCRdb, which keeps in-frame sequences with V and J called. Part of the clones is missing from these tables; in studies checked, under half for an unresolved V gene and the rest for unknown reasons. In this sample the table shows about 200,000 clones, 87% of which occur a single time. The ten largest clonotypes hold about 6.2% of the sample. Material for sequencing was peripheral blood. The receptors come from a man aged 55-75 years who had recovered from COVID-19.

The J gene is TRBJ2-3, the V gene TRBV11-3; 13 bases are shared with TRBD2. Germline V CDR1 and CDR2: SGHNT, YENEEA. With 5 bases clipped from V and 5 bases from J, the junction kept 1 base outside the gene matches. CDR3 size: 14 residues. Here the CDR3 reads CASSTSGGGDTQYF. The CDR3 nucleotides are TGTGCCAGCAGCACTAGCGGGGGGGGAGATACGCAGTATTTT.

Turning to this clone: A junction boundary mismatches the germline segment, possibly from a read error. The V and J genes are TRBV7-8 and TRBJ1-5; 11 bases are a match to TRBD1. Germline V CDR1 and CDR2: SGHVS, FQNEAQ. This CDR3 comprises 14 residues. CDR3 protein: CASSWTGGNEPQHF. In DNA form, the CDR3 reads TGTGCCAGCAGCTGGACAGGGGGCAATGAGCCCCAGCATTTT. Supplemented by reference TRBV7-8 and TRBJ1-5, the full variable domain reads GAGVSQSPRYKVAKRGQDVALRCDPISGHVSLFWYQQALGQGPEFLTYFQNEAQLDKSGLPSDRFFAERPEGSVSTLKIQRTQQEDSAVYLCASSWTGGNEPQHFGDGTRLSIL.

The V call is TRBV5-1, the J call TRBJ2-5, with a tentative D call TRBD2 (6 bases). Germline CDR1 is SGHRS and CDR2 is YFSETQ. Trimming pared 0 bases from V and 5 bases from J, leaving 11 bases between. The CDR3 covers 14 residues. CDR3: CASSLGRAEETQYF. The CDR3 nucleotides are TGCGCCAGCAGCTTGGGGAGGGCTGAGGAGACCCAGTACTTC.

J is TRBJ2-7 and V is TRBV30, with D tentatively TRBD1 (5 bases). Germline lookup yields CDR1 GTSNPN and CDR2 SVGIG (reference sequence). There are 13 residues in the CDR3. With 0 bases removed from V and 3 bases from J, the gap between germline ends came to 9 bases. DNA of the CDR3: TGTGCCTGGAGTGTGGCGACAGACTACGAGCAGTACTTC. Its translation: CAWSVATDYEQYF.

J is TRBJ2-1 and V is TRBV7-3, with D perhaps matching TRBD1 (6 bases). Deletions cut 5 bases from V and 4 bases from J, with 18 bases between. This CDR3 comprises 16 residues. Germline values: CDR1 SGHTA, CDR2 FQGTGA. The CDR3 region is CASSPRQGIQYNEQFF. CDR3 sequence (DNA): TGTGCCAGCAGCCCGCGGCAGGGGATACAATACAATGAGCAGTTCTTC. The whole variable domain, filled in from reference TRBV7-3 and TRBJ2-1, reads GAGVSQTPSNKVTEKGKYVELRCDPISGHTALYWYRQSLGQGPEFLIYFQGTGAADDSGLPNDRFFAVRPEGSVSTLKIQRTERGDSAVYLCASSPRQGIQYNEQFFGPGTRLTVL.

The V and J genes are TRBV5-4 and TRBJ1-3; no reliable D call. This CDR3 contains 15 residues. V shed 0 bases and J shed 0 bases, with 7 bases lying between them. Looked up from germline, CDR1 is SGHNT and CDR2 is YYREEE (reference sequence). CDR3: CASSLAGYSGNTIYF. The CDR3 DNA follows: TGTGCCAGCAGCTTGGCGGGTTACTCTGGAAACACCATATATTTT. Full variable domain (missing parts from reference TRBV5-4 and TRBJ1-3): ETGVTQSPTHLIKTRGQQVTLRCSSQSGHNTVSWYQQALGQGPQFIFQYYREEENGRGNFPPRFSGLQFPNYSSELNVNALELDDSALYLCASSLAGYSGNTIYFGEGSWLTVV.

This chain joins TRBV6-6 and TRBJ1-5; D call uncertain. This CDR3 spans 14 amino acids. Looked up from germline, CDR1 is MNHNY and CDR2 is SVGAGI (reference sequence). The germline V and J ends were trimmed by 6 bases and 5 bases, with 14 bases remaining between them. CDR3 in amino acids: CASRVGQTDQPQHF. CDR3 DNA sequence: TGTGCCAGCAGAGTTGGGCAAACCGATCAGCCCCAGCATTTT.

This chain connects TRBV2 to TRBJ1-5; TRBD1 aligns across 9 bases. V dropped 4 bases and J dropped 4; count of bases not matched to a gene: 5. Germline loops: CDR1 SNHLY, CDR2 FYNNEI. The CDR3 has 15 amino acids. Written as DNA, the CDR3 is TGTGCCAGCAGTGCAATTGGGACAGGGAATCAGCCCCAGCATTTT. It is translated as CASSAIGTGNQPQHF.

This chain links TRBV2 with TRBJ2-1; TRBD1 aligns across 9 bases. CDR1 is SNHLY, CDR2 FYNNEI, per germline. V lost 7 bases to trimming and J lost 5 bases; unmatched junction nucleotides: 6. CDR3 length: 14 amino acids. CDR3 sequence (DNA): TGTGCCAGCAAGAAAGGACAGGGGAACAATGAGCAGTTCTTC. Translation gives CASKKGQGNNEQFF. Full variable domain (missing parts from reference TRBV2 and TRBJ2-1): EPEVTQTPSHQVTQMGQEVILRCVPISNHLYFYWYRQILGQKVEFLVSFYNNEISEKSEIFDDQFSVERPDGSNFTLKIRSTKLEDSAMYFCASKKGQGNNEQFFGPGTRLTVL.

CDR3 in amino acids: CASSYLRGGASREQYF. The CDR3, as DNA: TGTGCCAGCAGTTACTTGCGGGGGGGCGCTTCGCGCGAGCAGTACTTC. This chain links TRBV6-2 or TRBV6-3 with TRBJ2-7, with 9 bases that match TRBD2. Trimming removed 1 base from V and 6 bases from J; junction bases left unmatched: 10. CDR1 and CDR2 from the germline V gene are MNHEY and SVGEGT. The CDR3 length is 16 residues.

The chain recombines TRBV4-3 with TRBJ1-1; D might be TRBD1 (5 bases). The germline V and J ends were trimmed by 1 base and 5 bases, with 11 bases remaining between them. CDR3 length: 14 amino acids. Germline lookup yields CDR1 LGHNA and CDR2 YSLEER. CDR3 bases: TGCGCCAGCAGCCAAGTATTGGAGGGGACTGAAGCTTTCTTT. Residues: CASSQVLEGTEAFF.

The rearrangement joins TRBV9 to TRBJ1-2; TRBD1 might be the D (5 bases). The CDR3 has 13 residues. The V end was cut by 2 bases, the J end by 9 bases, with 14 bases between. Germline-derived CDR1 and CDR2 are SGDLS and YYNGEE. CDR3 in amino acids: CASSVQWQGSYTF. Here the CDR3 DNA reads TGTGCCAGCAGCGTTCAATGGCAGGGAAGCTACACCTTC.

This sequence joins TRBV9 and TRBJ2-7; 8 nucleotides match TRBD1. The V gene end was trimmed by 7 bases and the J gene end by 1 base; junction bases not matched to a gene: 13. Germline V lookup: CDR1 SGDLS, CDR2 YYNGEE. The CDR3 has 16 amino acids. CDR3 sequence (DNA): TGTGCCAGCGGAGGGATGCCGCAGGGGGCTTCCTACGAGCAGTACTTC. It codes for CASGGMPQGASYEQYF.

CDR3 residues: CASSSRGGSPLHF. CDR3 in DNA: TGTGCCAGCAGCTCGAGGGGGGGTTCACCCCTCCACTTT. The chain combines TRBV9 with TRBJ1-6, with a tentative D call TRBD1 (6 bases). The CDR3 length is 13 residues. Trimming removed 4 bases at V and 9 bases at J, with 11 bases between. CDR1 SGDLS and CDR2 YYNGEE come from the germline V gene.

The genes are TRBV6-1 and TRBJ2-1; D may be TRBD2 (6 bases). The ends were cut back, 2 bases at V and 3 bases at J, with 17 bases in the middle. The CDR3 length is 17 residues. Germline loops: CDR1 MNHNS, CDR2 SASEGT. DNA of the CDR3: TGTGCCAGCAGTGAAAACCCCTCCAGCGGGCTCTACAATGAGCAGTTCTTC. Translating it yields CASSENPSSGLYNEQFF.

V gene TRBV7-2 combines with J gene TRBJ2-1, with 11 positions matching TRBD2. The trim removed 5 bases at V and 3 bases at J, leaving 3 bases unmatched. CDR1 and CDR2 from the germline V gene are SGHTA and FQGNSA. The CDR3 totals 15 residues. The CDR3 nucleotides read TGTGCCAGCAGCCATACTAGCGGGGGCTACAATGAGCAGTTCTTC. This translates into CASSHTSGGYNEQFF.

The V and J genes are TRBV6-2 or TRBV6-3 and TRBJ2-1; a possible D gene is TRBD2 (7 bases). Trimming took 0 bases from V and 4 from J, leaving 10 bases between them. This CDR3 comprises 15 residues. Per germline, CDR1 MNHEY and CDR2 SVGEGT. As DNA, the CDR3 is TGTGCCAGCAGTTACTCGGGGGGGGCATACAATGAGCAGTTCTTC. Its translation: CASSYSGGAYNEQFF.